This TCR beta chain was profiled in a study of blood T cell repertoires in COVID-19. The V segment lost 3 bases and the J segment 5 bases; nucleotides outside the gene matches: 4. The CDR3 extends over 13 amino acids. Per the germline V gene, CDR1 is SGHNT and CDR2 is YYREEE (reference sequence). As originally analysed: Reference gene primers were amplified, and this amplification served to estimate nucleated cell counts. TCRdb keeps only in-frame clones here, not all; method: immunoSEQ multiplex PCR. D and trimming come from the DNA, and the V and J calls and clone size come from that table. The sample includes around 250,000 clones, 90% of them seen just once. Everyone who took part was roughly 18 to 89 years old, and they came from about two dozen US areas. Participants' reported clinical history set cohort assignment.

Material: PBMCs or T cells enriched from blood (not recorded which). The TCR originated in a man aged 50 to 59 who had been exposed to COVID-19. This rearrangement joins TRBV5-4 to TRBJ1-1; TRBD1 agrees at 7 bases. CDR3 loop: CASSYQTGTEAFF. DNA for the CDR3: TGTGCCAGCAGCTACCAGACAGGGACTGAAGCTTTCTTT. Supplemented by reference TRBV5-4 and TRBJ1-1, the full variable domain reads ETGVTQSPTHLIKTRGQQVTLRCSSQSGHNTVSWYQQALGQGPQFIFQYYREEENGRGNFPPRFSGLQFPNYSSELNVNALELDDSALYLCASSYQTGTEAFFGQGTRLTVV.